Below, 15 T cell receptor beta chains from the same sample are listed, as sequenced in a study of T cell repertoires in cytomegalovirus infection. These TCRs are of unknown antigen specificity. TCRdb processed the reads anew with MiXCR; each CDR3 protein has one entry. The table lists about a million distinct CDR3 sequences, around 32% of them singletons. Specimen: cultured CD8+ T cells from PBMCs, collected from culture after CMV antigen stimulation. The receptor source for this set is a human donor in good health (CMV status not recorded). Some clones in this sample may be carry-over from other donors' samples.

This clonotype has more than one count but fewer than ten. J is TRBJ2-7 and V is TRBV6-1; TRBD1 agrees at 10 bases. The length of the CDR3 is 14 residues. With 7 bases clipped from V and 3 bases from J, the junction kept 6 bases outside the gene matches. Germline V gene data show CDR1 as MNHNS and CDR2 as SASEGT. CDR3 coding DNA: TGTGCCAGCAATGACAGGGGGCTGTACTACGAGCAGTACTTC. This encodes CASNDRGLYYEQYF.

The chain links TRBV4-1 to TRBJ2-2, with 7 bases matching TRBD2. The germline V gene has CDR1 MGHRA and CDR2 YSYEKL. There are 13 residues in the CDR3. V dropped 5 bases and J dropped 6; count of bases not matched to a gene: 3. In DNA, the CDR3 is TGCGCCAGCAGCTGGGACTATGCCGGGGAGCTGTTTTTT. Translated: CASSWDYAGELFF.

This clonotype has a count of ten or more. This sequence joins TRBV20-1 and TRBJ2-1; weak D call: TRBD2 (7 bases). Between the trimmed V and J ends, which lost 3 bases and 7 bases, there was a span of 13 bases. Per the germline V gene, CDR1 is DFQATT and CDR2 is SNEGSKA (reference sequence). The CDR3 sequence is 13 residues long. This chain's CDR3 is CSARGGGGNEQFF. The CDR3 bases are TGCAGTGCTAGGGGAGGGGGGGGGAATGAGCAGTTCTTC.

This CDR3 is CASRGSGGPQHF. Here the CDR3 DNA reads TGTGCCAGCAGGGGGTCGGGTGGGCCCCAGCATTTT. The rearrangement links TRBV27 to TRBJ1-5, with D uncertain. Germline V lookup: CDR1 MNHEY, CDR2 SMNVEV (reference sequence). The CDR3 consists of 12 residues. V lost 6 bases and J 9 bases, leaving 12 bases between the germline ends.

This clonotype occurred a few times. The V and J genes are TRBV11-3 and TRBJ2-1; TRBD2 is a possible D gene (5 bases). CDR1 is SGHNT, CDR2 YENEEA, per germline. The CDR3 runs 15 residues. Trimming stripped 3 bases from V and 5 bases from J, with 14 bases between. Here the CDR3 reads CASSLGGPPNNEQFF. CDR3 DNA: TGTGCCAGCAGCTTGGGCGGGCCGCCCAACAATGAGCAGTTCTTC.

The V and J genes are TRBV28 and TRBJ1-1; TRBD1 is a possible D gene (5 bases). Germline CDR1 reads MDHEN; CDR2 reads SYDVKM. The CDR3 is 13 residues long. Between the trimmed V and J ends, which lost 3 bases and 6 bases, there was a span of 11 bases. The CDR3 bases are TGTGCCAGCAGTTTTGGGGGGATCCCTGAAGCTTTCTTT. Protein: CASSFGGIPEAFF.

The V and J genes are TRBV4-3 and TRBJ2-3; TRBD2 matches 9 bases. The germline gives CDR1 LGHNA, CDR2 YSLEER. The CDR3 is made up of 16 amino acids. V trimming: 1 base; J trimming: 3 bases; junction bases outside the gene matches: 5. Here the CDR3 DNA reads TGCGCCAGCAGCCAAGGGGAGCGGGGGGCAACAGATACGCAGTATTTT. Translation: CASSQGERGATDTQYF.

This chain connects TRBV6-5 to TRBJ1-6; 9 bases are a match to TRBD1. V shed 6 bases and J 0 bases; nucleotides not matched to a gene: 15. Germline-derived CDR1 and CDR2 are MNHEY and SVGAGI. The CDR3 is 20 residues long. The CDR3 region has the DNA TGTGCCAGCAGGCCCGAACAGGGGGCTAGGAAAAGCTCCTATAATTCACCCCTCCACTTT. Its translation is CASRPEQGARKSSYNSPLHF.

V gene TRBV29-1 combines with J gene TRBJ1-2; 8 nucleotides line up with TRBD1. J gave up 4 bases and V 7 bases, and 8 bases lay outside the gene matches. Germline loops: CDR1 SQVTM, CDR2 ANQGSEA. There are 13 residues in the CDR3. The CDR3 spells CSADPGGVYGYTF. CDR3 coding DNA: TGCAGCGCTGATCCAGGGGGCGTCTATGGCTACACCTTC.

This chain connects TRBV6-2 or TRBV6-3 to TRBJ2-7, with 8 bases matching TRBD1. The CDR3 runs 12 residues. Per germline, CDR1 MNHEY and CDR2 SVGEGT. V was clipped by 6 bases and J by 2 bases; unmatched bases: 0. The CDR3 nucleotides read TGTGCCAGCAGACAGGGGGCCTACGAGCAGTACGTC. It encodes CASRQGAYEQYV.

This clonotype has only a few counts. The V gene is TRBV9, the J gene TRBJ2-5, with 7 positions matching TRBD1. The CDR3 length is 14 residues. The V segment lost 0 bases and the J segment 2 bases; nucleotides outside the gene matches: 1. The germline V gene has CDR1 SGDLS and CDR2 YYNGEE. CDR3 DNA sequence: TGTGCCAGCAGCGTAGCGGACAGGCAAGAGACCCAGTACTTC. Its translation: CASSVADRQETQYF.

The table lists this clonotype with a count of one. The rearrangement links TRBV12-3 or TRBV12-4 to TRBJ2-1; D gene ambiguous. This CDR3 is built from 14 residues. Trimming shortened V by 7 bases and J by 0 bases, and 10 bases separated the two germline ends. The CDR3 DNA follows: TGTGCCAGCATAGGATCGAGCTCCTACAATGAGCAGTTCTTC. Translation gives CASIGSSSYNEQFF.

The chain has TRBV6-6 and TRBJ2-1; 9 bases fit TRBD2. CDR1 and CDR2 from the germline V gene are MNHNY and SVGAGI (reference sequence). This CDR3 region has 15 residues. V gave up 2 bases and J gave up 3 bases; unmatched junction bases: 2. CDR3 amino acids: CASSYERGVYNEQFF. The CDR3 DNA sequence: TGTGCCAGCAGTTACGAGCGGGGGGTCTACAATGAGCAGTTCTTC.

This clonotype turned up a few times. The rearrangement joins TRBV5-4 to TRBJ2-1; D is perhaps TRBD1 (5 bases). CDR1 SGHNT and CDR2 YYREEE come from the germline V gene (reference sequence). The CDR3 has 11 residues. Trimming removed 3 bases from V and 16 bases from J, with 14 bases in between. CDR3 sequence (DNA): TGTGCCAGCAGCTCCAGTTTGACAGTTTTCTTC. Its protein product is CASSSSLTVFF.

The CDR3 nucleotides read TGTGCCAGCAGCTTAGGGAGCCACGGGCAGCAGCCCCAGCATTTT. It is translated as CASSLGSHGQQPQHF. The chain carries TRBV5-6 and TRBJ1-5; D is unresolved. Germline V gene data show CDR1 as SGHDT and CDR2 as YYEEEE. With 2 bases removed from V and 7 bases from J, the gap between germline ends came to 16 bases. The CDR3 covers 15 residues.